These 5 T cell receptor beta chains originate from one sample sequenced in a study of CD8 T cells in ankylosing spondylitis. TCRdb independently ran MiXCR on the 5' RACE reads; one entry per CDR3 protein. The table includes 250,000 to 400,000 distinct CDR3 sequences, approximately 10% detected once. Sequencing was done on a sample of blood, either unsorted or a sorted T cell fraction (not recorded which). Receptor source: a female donor with ankylosing spondylitis or in good health (not recorded which).

This rearrangement joins TRBV10-3 to TRBJ2-7; 11 nucleotides align to TRBD1. The junction had 9 bases not matched to a gene; V was cut back by 2 bases and J by 3 bases. Germline V gives CDR1 ENHRY, CDR2 SYGVKD. CDR3 size: 17 residues. CDR3 residues: CAISERTAGQGVYEQYF. CDR3 bases: TGTGCCATCAGTGAGCGCACCGCGGGACAGGGGGTCTACGAGCAGTACTTC.

Ten or more counts support this clonotype. The chain uses TRBV20-1 and TRBJ1-3, with TRBD1 identical over 7 bases. Losses at the gene ends were 6 bases for V and 1 base for J; bases not matched to a gene: 6. The CDR3 consists of 14 residues. The germline V gene encodes CDR1 DFQATT and CDR2 SNEGSKA (reference sequence). This CDR3 reads CSATGQTSGNTIYF. CDR3 bases: TGCAGTGCAACGGGACAGACATCTGGAAACACCATATATTTT.

This clonotype has just a few counts. This chain uses TRBV27 with TRBJ2-7; 9 nucleotides line up with TRBD1. The germline gives CDR1 MNHEY, CDR2 SMNVEV (reference sequence). The CDR3 is 17 residues long. V shed 0 bases and J 2 bases; nucleotides not matched to a gene: 8. The CDR3 loop is CASSLSVGDRAPYEQYF. The CDR3, as DNA: TGTGCCAGCAGTTTATCGGTGGGGGACAGGGCTCCCTACGAGCAGTACTTC.

The chain couples TRBV20-1 to TRBJ2-3, with TRBD2 identical over 9 bases. This CDR3 region has 15 residues. Germline CDR1 is DFQATT and CDR2 is SNEGSKA (reference sequence). V gave up 5 bases and J gave up 3 bases; unmatched junction bases: 9. In nucleotides, the CDR3 is TGCAGTGCTCCTTTTCTGCGGGAGGGAACAGATACGCAGTATTTT. This translates into CSAPFLREGTDTQYF.

This clonotype occurred many times. V gene TRBV10-3 combines with J gene TRBJ2-5, with D tentatively TRBD2 (5 bases). CDR1 ENHRY and CDR2 SYGVKD come from the germline V gene. CDR3 size: 14 residues. The germline V and J ends were trimmed by 5 bases and 3 bases, with 13 bases remaining between them. This chain's CDR3 is CAISYGKIEETQYF. For the CDR3, the DNA is TGTGCCATCAGTTACGGGAAGATAGAAGAGACCCAGTACTTC.